The 26 T cell receptor beta chains presented below share a single source sample, sequenced in a study of shared clonotypes between healthy human individuals. Method: immunoSEQ multiplex PCR; TCRdb's copy keeps in-frame clones and lacks some. This sample has under 350,000 clones, with around 87% found just once. The sample comprised memory CD8+ T cells sorted from blood. Subset denoted: CD45RO+ cells pooled with CCR7-negative TemRA cells. Every receptor here comes from a man in his late teens or twenties in good health.

The rearrangement links TRBV29-1 to TRBJ2-7; no definite D call. V was shortened by 3 bases and J by 3 bases, with 12 bases between the two germline ends. This CDR3 has 13 amino acids. The germline CDR1 and CDR2 sequences are SQVTM and ANQGSEA. CDR3 region: CSVDSGNGYEQYF. Here the CDR3 DNA reads TGCAGCGTTGACTCTGGGAACGGCTACGAGCAGTACTTC.

The chain carries TRBV6-1 and TRBJ1-2; D remains ambiguous. This CDR3 spans 13 amino acids. Trimming cost V 1 base and J 10 bases, with 13 bases left between them. Germline values: CDR1 MNHNS, CDR2 SASEGT. For the CDR3, the DNA is TGTGCCAGCAGTGAAGGGACCGGGCCCGACTACACCTTC. This sequence encodes CASSEGTGPDYTF.

Points on this clone: Because the CDR3 is missing its conserved closing phenylalanine or tryptophan, this is likely a read error. The CDR3 DNA reads TGTGCCAGCAGTTACGCGGAGGGATTCTACGAGCAGTACCTC. As protein: CASSYAEGFYEQYL. This rearrangement joins TRBV6-5 to TRBJ2-7; a weak D match, TRBD2 (6 bases). The germline V gene has CDR1 MNHEY and CDR2 SVGAGI. The V and J ends lost 2 bases and 3 bases respectively, with 11 bases between them. The CDR3 has 14 amino acids.

The chain is built from TRBV6-1 and TRBJ2-2; D remains ambiguous. There are 12 residues in the CDR3. Trimming removed 4 bases from V and 9 bases from J, with 9 bases in between. CDR1 and CDR2 (germline): MNHNS, SASEGT. The CDR3 region has the DNA TGTGCCAGCAGTGGGAACAGCCGGGAGCTGTTTTTT. Protein: CASSGNSRELFF.

This clone was recorded once. This chain joins TRBV6-5 and TRBJ1-5, with unresolved D. The germline CDR1 and CDR2 sequences are MNHEY and SVGAGI. V lost 3 bases and J 6 bases, leaving 9 bases between the germline ends. The CDR3 spans 13 residues. The CDR3 coding sequence is TGTGCCAGCAGTTATTCTAAGTTTCAGCCCCAGCATTTT. Its protein is CASSYSKFQPQHF.

CDR3 loop: CASWAGLKETQYF. In DNA, the CDR3 is TGCGCCAGTTGGGCGGGACTAAAAGAGACCCAGTACTTC. The V call is TRBV5-1, the J call TRBJ2-5, with 7 bases matching TRBD2. Germline V gene lookup returns CDR1 SGHRS and CDR2 YFSETQ. This CDR3 comprises 13 residues. Trimming at V came to 8 bases and at J to 3 bases, leaving 7 bases not matched to a gene.

This clone has only one observation. This chain uses TRBV4-2 with TRBJ1-3; D gene uncertain. The length of the CDR3 is 16 residues. Trimming left V 0 bases short and J 0 bases short, with 9 bases between. In germline, CDR1 is LGHNA, CDR2 YNFKEQ. In nucleotides, the CDR3 is TGTGCCAGCAGCCAAGATTGGATAAACTCTGGAAACACCATATATTTT. Its protein is CASSQDWINSGNTIYF.

The rearrangement uses TRBV6-1 and TRBJ2-2, with D hard to call. CDR3 length equals 15 residues. Germline V gene lookup returns CDR1 MNHNS and CDR2 SASEGT. The CDR3, as DNA: TGTGCGTCACGAAGTATGGGCCTGAACACCGGGGAGCTGTTTTTT. Its protein product is CASRSMGLNTGELFF.

The V and J genes are TRBV19 and TRBJ2-7, with D perhaps matching TRBD2 (6 bases). The CDR3 extends over 15 amino acids. V dropped 5 bases and J dropped 0 bases, with 14 bases sitting between them. CDR1 is LNHDA, CDR2 SQIVND, per germline (reference sequence). The CDR3: CASSSEGGRSYEQYF. The CDR3 region has the DNA TGTGCCAGTAGTTCCGAGGGAGGACGCTCCTACGAGCAGTACTTC.

Many counts were recorded for this clone. The rearrangement joins TRBV9 to TRBJ2-5; 9 nucleotides match TRBD2. The CDR3 sequence is 15 residues long. V trimming: 3 bases; J trimming: 5 bases; junction bases outside the gene matches: 8. Per the germline V gene, CDR1 is SGDLS and CDR2 is YYNGEE. This CDR3 is CASSGTLAGGETQYF. In DNA, the CDR3 is TGTGCCAGCAGCGGAACACTAGCGGGCGGGGAGACCCAGTACTTC.

The chain employs TRBV5-4 and TRBJ2-7; D is possibly TRBD1 (6 bases). Per germline, CDR1 SGHNT and CDR2 YYREEE (reference sequence). Trimming cost V 4 bases and J 6 bases, with 14 bases left between them. This CDR3 spans 13 amino acids. The CDR3 is CASSPGVRAEQYF. CDR3 nucleotides: TGTGCCAGCAGCCCAGGGGTCCGAGCCGAGCAGTACTTC. Full variable domain (outside the CDR3, taken from reference TRBV5-4 and TRBJ2-7): ETGVTQSPTHLIKTRGQQVTLRCSSQSGHNTVSWYQQALGQGPQFIFQYYREEENGRGNFPPRFSGLQFPNYSSELNVNALELDDSALYLCASSPGVRAEQYFGPGTRLTVT.

This clone was observed a few times. The chain is built from TRBV19 and TRBJ1-6, with D possibly matching TRBD1 (5 bases). From germline, CDR1 is LNHDA and CDR2 SQIVND (reference sequence). Trimming pared 5 bases from V and 7 bases from J, leaving 6 bases between. CDR3 size: 12 residues. The CDR3 nucleotides are TGTGCCAGTAGTGGGGGGAATTCACCCCTCCACTTT. This sequence encodes CASSGGNSPLHF.

This chain links TRBV6-1 with TRBJ2-2; TRBD1 is a possible D gene (5 bases). The CDR3 sequence is 14 residues long. The germline CDR1 and CDR2 sequences are MNHNS and SASEGT. The V end lost 2 bases, the J end lost 6 bases, and 10 bases lay between the germline ends. Written as DNA, the CDR3 is TGTGCCAGCAGTGAACAGGGCATCGCCGGGGAGCTGTTTTTT. This codes for CASSEQGIAGELFF.

This clone showed up just a few times. The rearrangement joins TRBV6-1 to TRBJ1-1, with D tentatively TRBD1 (5 bases). The CDR3 covers 13 residues. The V end was cut by 5 bases, the J end by 7 bases, with 14 bases between. Germline assignment: CDR1 MNHNS and CDR2 SASEGT. The CDR3 reads CASSFRAYYEAFF. The CDR3 DNA follows: TGTGCCAGCAGTTTCAGGGCCTACTATGAAGCTTTCTTT.

In this sample, this clone turned up many times. V gene TRBV7-9 combines with J gene TRBJ2-1; 11 bases are shared with TRBD2. V shed 3 bases and J 8 bases; nucleotides not matched to a gene: 18. The CDR3 spans 19 residues. Germline CDR1 and CDR2: SEHNR and FQNEAQ (reference sequence). The CDR3: CASSFLGVTGTSGMDEQFF. As DNA, the CDR3 is TGTGCCAGCAGCTTTCTGGGCGTGACCGGGACTAGCGGTATGGATGAGCAGTTCTTC.

V gene TRBV25-1 combines with J gene TRBJ1-5; 10 bases align to TRBD1. This CDR3 region has 14 residues. The V gene end was trimmed by 4 bases and the J gene end by 9 bases; junction bases not matched to a gene: 6. Looked up from germline, CDR1 is MGHDK and CDR2 is SYGVNS. This CDR3 is CASSGGTGDGPQHF. The DNA for the CDR3 is TGTGCCAGCAGTGGGGGGACAGGGGATGGGCCCCAGCATTTT.

The chain has TRBV2 and TRBJ2-2, with unresolved D. This CDR3 is built from 15 residues. Deletions cut 2 bases from V and 0 bases from J, with 7 bases between. The germline V gene encodes CDR1 SNHLY and CDR2 FYNNEI. For the CDR3, the DNA is TGTGCCAGCAGTGAAACAGAATCGAACACCGGGGAGCTGTTTTTT. Amino acids: CASSETESNTGELFF. Together with reference TRBV2 and TRBJ2-2, the CDR3 gives the full variable domain: EPEVTQTPSHQVTQMGQEVILRCVPISNHLYFYWYRQILGQKVEFLVSFYNNEISEKSEIFDDQFSVERPDGSNFTLKIRSTKLEDSAMYFCASSETESNTGELFFGEGSRLTVL.

CDR3 nucleotides: TGTGCCAGCAGCTTGCCATCGCCAGACAGGAGCTCTATAAGGCAGTACTTC. Protein product: CASSLPSPDRSSIRQYF. The rearrangement joins TRBV7-9 to TRBJ2-7; TRBD1 might be the D (6 bases). The CDR3 sequence is 17 residues long. V was cut by 3 bases and J by 9 bases, with 27 bases left in between. Germline-derived CDR1 and CDR2 are SEHNR and FQNEAQ (reference sequence).

V gene TRBV6-1 combines with J gene TRBJ1-2; D unclear. The CDR3 spans 17 residues. The V and J ends lost 3 bases and 3 bases respectively, with 20 bases between them. The V gene's germline CDR1 is MNHNS and CDR2 SASEGT. The CDR3: CASSETAENWIYYGYTF. The CDR3 DNA reads TGTGCCAGCAGTGAGACGGCAGAGAACTGGATATACTATGGCTACACCTTC.

On this clone itself: Other DNA sequences in the sample encode the same CDR3. The chain employs TRBV5-1 and TRBJ2-3; 8 positions match TRBD2. Germline V gene sequence: CDR1 SGHRS, CDR2 YFSETQ. The CDR3 runs to 16 residues. V shed 0 bases, J shed 6 bases, and the junction held 9 bases outside the gene matches. The CDR3 protein is CASSLGLAGGEDTQYF. The CDR3 nucleotides read TGCGCCAGCAGCTTGGGACTCGCGGGGGGTGAGGATACGCAGTATTTT.

The chain has TRBV5-1 and TRBJ2-7, with 11 positions matching TRBD2. Germline assignment: CDR1 SGHRS and CDR2 YFSETQ. V lost 4 bases and J lost 0; bases outside the gene matches: 3. The CDR3 contains 15 residues. In DNA, the CDR3 is TGCGCCAGCAGCCTAGCGGGGGGACCCTCCTACGAGCAGTACTTC. Amino acid sequence: CASSLAGGPSYEQYF.

V usage is TRBV27 and J usage is TRBJ1-5, with D possibly being TRBD1 (6 bases). Germline-derived CDR1 and CDR2 are MNHEY and SMNVEV (reference sequence). Trimming stripped 7 bases from V and 5 bases from J, with 15 bases between. This CDR3 region has 14 residues. The CDR3 loop is CASKVQGSDQPQHF. The DNA of the CDR3 is TGTGCCAGCAAGGTGCAGGGGTCAGATCAGCCCCAGCATTTT.

This clone was detected only once. The CDR3 bases are TGTGCCAGCAGCTCCGAAGGTGGGGGGTTTCGCATGAACACTGAAGCTTTCTTT. This codes for CASSSEGGGFRMNTEAFF. The V and J genes are TRBV13 and TRBJ1-1; D might be TRBD1 (5 bases). The CDR3 loop spans 18 amino acids. The germline CDR1 and CDR2 sequences are PRHDT and FYEKMQ (reference sequence). Trimming removed 4 bases at V and 0 bases at J, with 21 bases between. Filled out from reference TRBV13 and TRBJ1-1, the complete variable domain reads AAGVIQSPRHLIKEKRETATLKCYPIPRHDTVYWYQQGPGQDPQFLISFYEKMQSDKGSIPDRFSAQQFSDYHSELNMSSLELGDSALYFCASSSEGGGFRMNTEAFFGQGTRLTVV.

V gene TRBV7-3 combines with J gene TRBJ2-3, with D perhaps TRBD1 (6 bases). The CDR3 contains 15 residues. Germline V gene lookup returns CDR1 SGHTA and CDR2 FQGTGA. Trimming stripped 3 bases from V and 0 bases from J, with 10 bases between. CDR3 bases: TGTGCCAGCAGCTTGACGACAGGCAGCACAGATACGCAGTATTTT. It translates to CASSLTTGSTDTQYF. The full variable domain, its missing parts supplied by reference TRBV7-3 and TRBJ2-3, is GAGVSQTPSNKVTEKGKYVELRCDPISGHTALYWYRQSLGQGPEFLIYFQGTGAADDSGLPNDRFFAVRPEGSVSTLKIQRTERGDSAVYLCASSLTTGSTDTQYFGPGTRLTVL.

V is TRBV7-6 and J is TRBJ2-2, with 7 positions matching TRBD2. CDR1 is SGHVS, CDR2 FNYEAQ, per germline. The CDR3 loop spans 17 amino acids. V shed 1 base and J 0 bases; nucleotides not matched to a gene: 5. CDR3 region: CASSLVASGANTGELFF. In DNA form, the CDR3 reads TGTGCCAGCAGCTTAGTGGCTAGCGGAGCGAACACCGGGGAGCTGTTTTTT.

CDR3 in amino acids: CASISRSDGNEQYF. For the CDR3, the DNA is TGTGCCAGCATTTCCAGGTCCGACGGGAACGAGCAGTACTTC. The rearrangement links TRBV2 to TRBJ2-7; D possibly corresponds to TRBD2 (5 bases). The length of the CDR3 is 14 residues. Trimming took 7 bases from V and 5 from J, leaving 18 bases between them. The germline V gene encodes CDR1 SNHLY and CDR2 FYNNEI. The full variable domain, in which reference TRBV2 and TRBJ2-7 provide the parts outside the CDR3, is EPEVTQTPSHQVTQMGQEVILRCVPISNHLYFYWYRQILGQKVEFLVSFYNNEISEKSEIFDDQFSVERPDGSNFTLKIRSTKLEDSAMYFCASISRSDGNEQYFGPGTRLTVT.